These 8 T cell receptor beta chains were all obtained from the same sample, sequenced in a study of regulatory T cells in long-lasting Graves disease (dated by TCRdb to about 2021). Interpreted using the paper, the time point label stands for: persistent/refractory GD, antithyroid drugs over 5 years with positive TRAb. For both TCR sequencing and RNA sequencing, RNA was extracted from PBMCs in TRIzol. Library method: multiplex PCR. This sample was sequenced with an Illumina HiSeq 4000. CDR3 regions were amplified by Arm-PCR with iRepertoire HTBI primers to construct TCR beta libraries. Using fastp trimming at Q25 and MiXCR clonotype assembly, TCRdb reanalyzed the public sequencing data and kept in-frame beta chains. A single entry per CDR3 protein holds the most common genes and DNA from its merged rows. The sample table holds around 340,000 distinct CDR3 sequences, of which around 20% were seen once. In total, the top ten clones hold approximately 31% of the sample.

The sample in question was peripheral blood mononuclear cells (PBMCs), obtained when the disease was refractory, from a patient treated with antithyroid drugs. The receptors stem from a female donor with Graves disease.

This clonotype was picked up many times. The rearrangement links TRBV24-1 to TRBJ2-5; unclear D gene. Germline CDR1 KGHDR, CDR2 SFDVKD. The V gene lost 4 bases and the J gene lost 7 bases, with 12 bases spanning the gap. This CDR3 is 13 amino acids long. The chain's CDR3 is CATSDSEAGTQYF. CDR3 coding DNA: TGTGCCACCAGTGACTCCGAAGCTGGGACCCAGTACTTC.

This chain links TRBV20-1 with TRBJ1-6, with D perhaps TRBD1 (6 bases). CDR1 and CDR2 (germline): DFQATT, SNEGSKA (reference sequence). This CDR3 has 15 amino acids. V lost 4 bases and J lost 1, with 11 bases in between. The CDR3 sequence is CSATLQGSYNSPLHF. Here the CDR3 DNA reads TGCAGTGCTACCTTACAGGGATCCTATAATTCACCCCTCCACTTT.

The chain couples TRBV6-2 or TRBV6-3 to TRBJ2-7; TRBD2 agrees at 8 bases. Per germline, CDR1 MNHEY and CDR2 SVGEGT. Trimming at V came to 0 bases and at J to 3 bases, leaving 10 bases not matched to a gene. The CDR3 has 17 amino acids. Written as DNA, the CDR3 is TGTGCCAGCAGTTACTCGATTTGGGAAGCGGGGGACTACGAGCAGTACTTC. It specifies CASSYSIWEAGDYEQYF.

The CDR3: CATSSAFFWGRTMNTEAFF. CDR3 sequence (DNA): TGTGCCACCAGCAGTGCCTTTTTCTGGGGGCGTACCATGAACACTGAAGCTTTCTTT. V and J are TRBV15 and TRBJ1-1; D perhaps matches TRBD1 (6 bases). Trimming took 3 bases from V and 0 from J, leaving 23 bases between them. Germline V CDR1 and CDR2: LNHNV, YYDKDF (reference sequence). The CDR3 spans 19 residues. The variable domain in full, with the rest retrieved from reference TRBV15 and TRBJ1-1, is DAMVIQNPRYQVTQFGKPVTLSCSQTLNHNVMYWYQQKSSQAPKLLFHYYDKDFNNEADTPDNFQSRRPNTSFCFLDIRSPGLGDTAMYLCATSSAFFWGRTMNTEAFFGQGTRLTVV.

The chain links TRBV6-2 or TRBV6-3 to TRBJ2-3; 7 nucleotides agree with TRBD2. The V segment lost 0 bases and the J segment 6 bases; nucleotides outside the gene matches: 15. The CDR3 has 18 amino acids. Per the germline V gene, CDR1 is MNHEY and CDR2 is SVGEGT. CDR3 nucleotide sequence: TGTGCCAGCAGTTACTCGTCTAGGGACTACCCAGAACGGGATACGCAGTATTTT. Its protein is CASSYSSRDYPERDTQYF.

The chain links TRBV28 to TRBJ2-1; TRBD2 matches at 11 bases. The CDR3 length is 17 residues. V was pared by 5 bases and J by 0 bases, with 6 bases of the junction left unmatched. CDR1 is MDHEN and CDR2 is SYDVKM in the germline V gene. The CDR3 sequence is CASSIPGLAVSYNEQFF. The CDR3 DNA follows: TGTGCCAGCAGTATACCGGGACTAGCGGTCTCCTACAATGAGCAGTTCTTC.

There are many counts of this clonotype. The chain joins TRBV5-1 to TRBJ1-5, with 7 bases lining up with TRBD1. This CDR3 comprises 15 residues. Trimming cost V 4 bases and J 5 bases; bases outside gene matches: 9. Germline CDR1 reads SGHRS; CDR2 reads YFSETQ. The DNA for the CDR3 is TGCGCCAGCAGCCAGGCGGGGACAGTGGATCAGCCCCAGCATTTT. This gives the protein CASSQAGTVDQPQHF.

This clonotype turned up a few times. The chain joins TRBV29-1 to TRBJ2-1; D unresolved. The CDR3 loop spans 16 amino acids. Germline values: CDR1 SQVTM, CDR2 ANQGSEA. The V and J ends lost 7 bases and 1 base respectively, with 20 bases between them. In nucleotides, the CDR3 is TGCAGCGGGAACCGGGCAGAGACTCTTTCCTACAATGAGCAGTTCTTC. The encoded protein is CSGNRAETLSYNEQFF.